This T cell receptor beta chain stems from a study of T-cell reconstitution after alpha-beta-depleted transplantation in children. Unique molecular identifiers featured in how the TCRbeta library was prepared. TCRdb reanalysed the PCR reads using MiXCR and keeps one entry per CDR3 protein. Found here are 700,000 to 850,000 distinct CDR3 sequences, around 17% of them singletons; the top ten hold 5%. Germline CDR1 is DFQATT and CDR2 is SNEGSKA (reference sequence). This CDR3 is built from 14 residues. V dropped 1 base and J dropped 4 bases, with 11 bases sitting between them. Findings of the study overall: Reportedly, roughly two months post-transplant, alpha-beta T cells arose from several hundred expanded graft clones. One year post-transplant, T-cell counts and diversity were largely derived from T cells produced anew. Surviving recipient T cells and thymic progenitors underlay high day-60 TCRbeta diversity in some patients.

In regard to this clonotype: No antigen is known for it.

The TCR sequence derives from a male patient between 5 and 17 years old who had a stem cell transplant for acute lymphoblastic leukemia, so the T cells may come from the graft donor. Here the sequenced sample was PBMCs, mostly from graft donor cells, taken 360 days after TCRalphabeta/CD19-depleted stem cell transplant. The genes are TRBV20-1 and TRBJ2-1; no clear D. CDR3 DNA sequence: TGCAGTGCTAGAGTTATCGATCCTTACAATGAGCAGTTCTTC. Translating it yields CSARVIDPYNEQFF.